The present entry profiles one T cell receptor (beta chain) with its context. Only a few counts were recorded for this clone. The specificity of this receptor is unknown. Base qualities are not at hand, and no much larger clone is one base apart. Library method: the immunoSEQ multiplex PCR assay. The multiplex PCR relied on a mix of 60 forward primers for TCR Vbeta segments and 13 reverse primers for TCR Jbeta segments. Amplification of the CDR3 region of rearranged TCR beta genes was performed with a multiplex PCR assay on genomic DNA. On the Illumina HiSeq System, the amplified TCR beta libraries were sequenced as 87-base-pair reads. Processing in the source paper ran as follows. A later analysis counted about 80 million unique TCR beta chains across the 666 repertoires, and 9.5 million to 11 million of these chains were shared by at least two donors. To remove PCR and sequencing errors, raw reads were error-corrected and collapsed into unique sequences using a nearest-neighbor algorithm that merged closely related sequences. CDR3 sequences were aligned to IMGT reference sequences to assign V, D and J gene segments. Each retained sequence needed at least a six-nucleotide match to both a V gene segment and a J gene segment. A rearrangement counted as productive if the CDR3 had no stop codons and remained in frame with V and J, and every other rearrangement counted as non-productive. Following IMGT convention, CDR3 was defined as the stretch from the second conserved V-encoded cysteine up to the conserved J-encoded phenylalanine. The earlier analysis of about 590 of the donors excluded sequences that lacked an unambiguous match to a single V gene segment. An earlier analysis of 587 of the donors called V segments functional above 56.7% productive rearrangements and segregating when the between-donor standard deviation exceeded 5%. A statistical classification framework was built for diagnosing cytomegalovirus status from the catalog of TCR beta chain sequences. In a later analysis, V and J genes were assigned by comparing TCR nucleotide sequences against IMGT/GENE-DB human TR gene sequences. A later analysis assigned CDR3 sequences and most-parsimonious VDJ recombination scenarios with the TCRdist pipeline. In a later analysis, each TCR beta chain was defined by its CDR3 amino acid sequence together with its V-gene family, and reads without a unique V-gene family were excluded. In a later analysis, 450 to 600 highly shared, low-generation-probability nucleotide sequences were removed to address suspected cross-contamination and a sequencing artifact. In a later analysis, a clonal expansion index for each public chain was calculated from normalized within-repertoire ranks of inferred template counts. A later analysis computed generation probabilities with a VDJ recombination model fitted to out-of-frame rearrangements, and checked the results against IGoR. In a later analysis, TCR-TCR, TCR-HLA and TCR-CMV co-occurrence was scored with hypergeometric tests, and a repertoire-size bias correction was applied to TCR pairs. False discovery rates were estimated in a later analysis by permuting HLA or CMV assignments 20 times. In a later analysis, co-occurring TCRs were grouped using DBSCAN, and TCRdist sequence similarity was added for clustering within HLA-allele-positive subsets. For co-occurrence clustering, repertoires with fewer than 30,000 or more than 120,000 public chains were excluded, along with a handful of repertoires with anomalous nucleotide sharing. Drawn from immuneACCESS, this table holds only the in-frame rearrangements with V and J called that TCRdb kept. Clones are partly lost; checked studies trace under half to an unresolved V gene and leave the rest unexplained. That table gives V, J and clone size, and the DNA gave D and trimming. The table for this sample lists 150,000 to 200,000 clones; roughly four fifths of them were counted only once. The leading ten clones occupy about 1.8% of the sample.

These data belong to a study of cytomegalovirus exposure and HLA in healthy donors (dated by TCRdb to the late 2010s). Looking at the study overall: According to an earlier analysis of around 600 of the donors, some 170 million T cells yielded 90 million to 130 million unique TCR beta sequences and less than 300 Gb of sequence data. Among 300 to 450 genotyped donors of the cohort, an average of 235,054 unique TCR beta nucleotide sequences were sequenced per donor, roughly 20% of them non-productive. Among the roughly 390 genotyped donors, roughly 80% belonged to the genetic ancestry cluster associated with self-reported Caucasian donors. In an earlier analysis of a few hundred of the donors, high-throughput TCR beta sequencing was used to judge whether each TCR beta V gene segment behaved as functional or pseudogenic. Class I and class II HLA loci were covered by the typing at four-digit resolution. Besides the first cohort of roughly 640 subjects, a separate validation cohort made up of 120 different subjects was used. Every discovery cohort repertoire had been produced on one sequencing platform. In a later genetic analysis, genome-wide SNP genotypes for about three fifths of the 666 donors were used, and that subset was treated as a discovery cohort. Rather than drawing on any new phenotypic data, the later analysis identified candidate immune exposures from TCR beta sequences and the way those sequences occurred across donors. The study aimed to test whether cataloging public T cell receptors could reveal signatures of past pathogen exposure. The number of donors typed differed by locus, with about 629-640 for A, B, C, DRB1 and DQB1, roughly 520 for DQA1, over 600 for DPA1, and approximately 470 for DPB1. Approximately 300 gigabases of sequencing data and about 92 million unique TCR sequences made up an early release that covered 640 HLA-typed donors. High-throughput TCR immunosequencing, statistical association of individual TCRs with disease status, and machine learning were combined to predict cytomegalovirus infection status. A later analysis re-analyzed previously published TCR beta repertoires from approximately 670 donors and added high-resolution HLA genotyping to study TCR occurrence patterns. Donor age, sex, ethnicity and CMV serostatus were compiled together with the repertoire data. The study profiled the T cell repertoires of 550 to 700 subjects by immunosequencing and related them to cytomegalovirus serostatus. Roughly five DR-DQ haplotypes were treated as single units for association and clustering because of strong linkage in the cohort.

Here is what the overall study found, with its caveats: Several of the top co-occurrence clusters appeared to be linked to parvovirus B19, influenza, CMV and Epstein-Barr virus, according to a later analysis. In an earlier analysis of approximately 590 of the donors, most TCR beta V segments appeared in productive rearrangements about 87% or about 30% of the time, broadly matching IMGT annotations. The study listed approximately 150 TCR beta chains as associated with cytomegalovirus. Across donors, most TCR sequences were observed very rarely, whereas some public TCRs were present in many individuals. Sequencing depth was assumed to be roughly uniform across donors in the presence/absence analyses, though that assumption may not hold. V-gene and J-gene trimming of TCR beta chains was associated with a missense DCLRE1C variant in a later genetic analysis, and the association was replicated in an independent cohort. Compared with the 666-donor mean, donors in an Asian-associated ancestry cluster had fewer N-insertions in productive TCRs, according to a later genetic analysis. A further reported finding was that TCR beta sequences accurately predicted the HLA-A and HLA-B alleles for most subjects in the first cohort. In vitro tests confirmed that a few of the cytomegalovirus-associated TCR beta chains recognize cytomegalovirus antigens. The classifier was reported to diagnose cytomegalovirus status with high specificity and sensitivity in both the original and validation cohorts. Because HLA typing was missing for some donors at each locus, association tests included only the typed subset. In a later analysis, TCR association rates were found to vary across HLA loci, with the most associated TCRs seen for DRB1 alleles and the fewest for HLA-C alleles. Most CMV-associated TCR beta chains appeared to be HLA-restricted in a later analysis, and the HLA associations seemed to be driven largely by CMV exposure. Linkage disequilibrium might explain the correlated functional status among segregating V segments, but an unknown experimental factor could not be excluded. Compared with equally common non-associated chains, HLA-associated TCR beta chains in a later analysis were more clonally expanded and had lower generation probabilities. Immune exposure information for the cohort was limited to CMV serostatus. Because counts were too low, approximately 15 rarely observed V segments, including chromosome 9 orphons, were excluded from the earlier analysis of several hundred of the donors. According to the authors, the approach could potentially be generalized to other disease states and immunological phenotypes. A later analysis associated around 16,000 TCR beta sequences with specific HLA alleles at a false discovery rate of 0.05. Only TCR beta chains were sequenced in this cohort, and the absence of alpha or paired-chain data limited detectable features. When HLA alleles, especially DR and DQ, strongly co-occurred, attributing TCR associations to individual alleles was difficult. The sequencing pipeline was judged likely to have produced a cluster of highly shared sequence variants as a technical artifact.

The cohort consisted of fewer than 700 healthy bone marrow donors. At the time of sampling, every cohort member was nominally healthy, though immune exposures that went unrecorded were likely present. The donor tested CMV seronegative and was one of the 352 seronegative cohort members. A peripheral blood sample was provided by each donor, and peripheral blood mononuclear cells were used for TCR beta sequencing. The Qiagen DNeasy Blood Extraction Kit was used to extract genomic DNA from the blood cell samples. The clonotype comes from a man aged 18 to 30 in good health and CMV-seronegative. Sequencing input: PBMCs.

The CDR3 region has the sequence CASRAGANYEQYF. The DNA sequence is TGTGCCAGCAGGGCGGGAGCCAACTACGAGCAGTACTTC. This chain is built from TRBV6-5 and TRBJ2-7, with 7 bases aligning to TRBD2. Trimmed from V: 6 bases; trimmed from J: 3 bases; junction bases lacking a gene match: 5. The CDR3 measures 13 amino acids from cysteine to phenylalanine. Only CDR3 DNA remains: 39 bases, in frame from the first base. Taken from the germline V gene, the CDR1 and CDR2 loops are MNHEY and SVGAGI.